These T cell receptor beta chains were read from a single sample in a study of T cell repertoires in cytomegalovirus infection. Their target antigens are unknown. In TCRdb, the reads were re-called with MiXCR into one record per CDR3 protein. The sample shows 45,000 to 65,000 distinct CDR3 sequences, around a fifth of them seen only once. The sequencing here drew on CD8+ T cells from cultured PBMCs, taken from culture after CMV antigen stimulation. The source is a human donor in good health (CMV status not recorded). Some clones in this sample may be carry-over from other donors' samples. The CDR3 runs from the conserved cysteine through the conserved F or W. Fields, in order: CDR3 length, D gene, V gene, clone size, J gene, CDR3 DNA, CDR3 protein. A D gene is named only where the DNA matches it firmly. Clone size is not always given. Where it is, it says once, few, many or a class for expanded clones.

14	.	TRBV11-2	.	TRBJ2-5	TGTGCCAGCAGCGGCGGGGCGGATCAAGAGACCCAGTACTTC	CASSGGADQETQYF
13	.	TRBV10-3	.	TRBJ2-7	TGTGCCATCCTTATTCAGGAGTCCTACGAGCAGTACTTC	CAILIQESYEQYF
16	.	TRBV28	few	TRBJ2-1	TGTGCCAGCAGTCCCCTGACGCAAACTCCCTACAATGAGCAGTTCTTC	CASSPLTQTPYNEQFF
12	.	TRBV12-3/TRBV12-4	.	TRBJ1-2	TGTGCCAGCAGTCTCAGGACGGATGGCTACACCTTC	CASSLRTDGYTF
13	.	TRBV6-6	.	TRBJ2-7	TGTGCCAGCAGAGGAACCACGTCCTACGAGCAGTACTTC	CASRGTTSYEQYF
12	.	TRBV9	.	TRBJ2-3	TGTGCCAGCGGGGGTGGCACAGATACGCAGTATTTT	CASGGGTDTQYF
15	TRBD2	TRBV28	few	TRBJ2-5	TGTGCCAGCAGTTTATCCCCAGCGGGGAAAGAGACCCAGTACTTC	CASSLSPAGKETQYF
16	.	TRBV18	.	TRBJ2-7	TGTGCCAGCTCAACGCGACAGGGAGGGGGGCCCTACGAGCAGTACTTC	CASSTRQGGGPYEQYF
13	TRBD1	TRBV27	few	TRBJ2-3	TGTGCCAGCAGTCCCGGGACAGGATCAATGGGGCTTTTT	CASSPGTGSMGLF
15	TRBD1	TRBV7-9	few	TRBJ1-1	TGTGCCAGCAGCTTAGTGACAGGGCTAAACACTGAAGCTTTCTTT	CASSLVTGLNTEAFF
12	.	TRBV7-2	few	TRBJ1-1	TGTGCCAGCAGGGCAGGAGCTGCTGAAGCTTTCTTT	CASRAGAAEAFF
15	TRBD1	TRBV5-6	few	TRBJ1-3	TGTGCCAGCAGCTTCGGGACAGGCTCTGGAAACACCATATATTTT	CASSFGTGSGNTIYF
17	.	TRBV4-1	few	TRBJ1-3	TGCGCCAGCAGCCAAGAGCAGGGACTGGGCTCTGGAAACACCATATATTTT	CASSQEQGLGSGNTIYF
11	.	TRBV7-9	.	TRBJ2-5	TGTGCCAGCAAGGGCGGAGAGACCCAGTACTTC	CASKGGETQYF
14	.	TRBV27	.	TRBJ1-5	TGTGCCAGCAGTTATTCGGGGGTAGGCCAGCCCCAGCATTTT	CASSYSGVGQPQHF
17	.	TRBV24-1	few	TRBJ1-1	TGTGCCACCAGTGACTTACGGGGAGTAATCATGAACACTGAAGCTTTCTTT	CATSDLRGVIMNTEAFF
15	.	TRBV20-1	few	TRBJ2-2	TGCAGTGCTAGAGATCCCGGAGCGAACACCGGGGAGCTGTTTTTT	CSARDPGANTGELFF
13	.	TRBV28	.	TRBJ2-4	TGTGCCAGCAGTTTACAGGGTCTTATCTTTCAGTACTTC	CASSLQGLIFQYF
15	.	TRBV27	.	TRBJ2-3	TGTGCCAGCAGTTTTCGACAGGCCGGCACAGATACGCAGTATTTT	CASSFRQAGTDTQYF
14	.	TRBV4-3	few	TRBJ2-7	TGCGCCAGCAGCCAAGGAATCGACGCTGGCGAGCAGTACTTC	CASSQGIDAGEQYF
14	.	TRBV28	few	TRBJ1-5	TGTGCCAGCAGCCCAGGTAGTCTAGGCCAGCCCCAGCATTTT	CASSPGSLGQPQHF
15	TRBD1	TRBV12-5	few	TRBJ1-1	TGTGCTAGTGGTTTGGACAGGGGGCTAAGAACTGAAGCTTTCTTT	CASGLDRGLRTEAFF
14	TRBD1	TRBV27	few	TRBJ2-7	TGTGCCAGCAGTTTTTCCGGGACAGGGGACGAGCAGTACTTC	CASSFSGTGDEQYF
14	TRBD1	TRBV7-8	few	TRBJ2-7	TGTGCCAGCAGCTTAAGGGGGCAAGGATACGAGCAGTACTTC	CASSLRGQGYEQYF
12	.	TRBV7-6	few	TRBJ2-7	TGTGCCAGCAGCTTTGGGGAGAGCGAGCAGTACTTC	CASSFGESEQYF
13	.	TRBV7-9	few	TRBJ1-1	TGTGCCAGCACGATAGTGGTGAACACTGAAGCTTTCTTT	CASTIVVNTEAFF
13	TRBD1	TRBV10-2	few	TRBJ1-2	TGCGCCAGCACGGACAGGGTTCGGTATGGCTACACCTTC	CASTDRVRYGYTF
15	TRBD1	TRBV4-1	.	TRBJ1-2	TGCGCCAGCAGCCCGCGCTCGACAGGGGGTAATGGCTACACCTTC	CASSPRSTGGNGYTF
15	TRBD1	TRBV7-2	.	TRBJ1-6	TGTGCCAGCAGCACCCGGGACAGCAACAATTCACCCCTCCACTTT	CASSTRDSNNSPLHF
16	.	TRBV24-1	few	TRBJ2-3	TGTGCCACCAGTGATTTGCCGGGATTTAGCACAGATACGCAGTATTTT	CATSDLPGFSTDTQYF
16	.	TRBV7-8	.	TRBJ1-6	TGTGCCAGCAGCTCGACCGGGGGAGGGGAGGGCTCACCCCTCCACTTT	CASSSTGGGEGSPLHF
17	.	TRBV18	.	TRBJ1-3	TGTGCCAGCTCACCACCCTCCATGCAGGGTCTCGGAAACACCATATATTTT	CASSPPSMQGLGNTIYF
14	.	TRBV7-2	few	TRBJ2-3	TGTGCCAGCAGCTTATCGACAGGCGCAGATACGCAGTATTTT	CASSLSTGADTQYF
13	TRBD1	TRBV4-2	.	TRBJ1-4	TGTGCCAGCAGCGAGGGACAGAATGAAAAACTGTTTTTT	CASSEGQNEKLFF
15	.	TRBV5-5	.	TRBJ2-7	TGTGCCAGCAGCCCAAAGACTAGTTTGGCCTACGAGCAGTACTTC	CASSPKTSLAYEQYF
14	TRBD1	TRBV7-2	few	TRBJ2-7	TGTGCCAGCAGCTCAGTTGGGACAGGCCAGGTCGAGTACTTC	CASSSVGTGQVEYF
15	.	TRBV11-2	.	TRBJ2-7	TGTGCCAGCAGCTTAGAACAGGCCTACTCCTACGAGCAGTACTTC	CASSLEQAYSYEQYF
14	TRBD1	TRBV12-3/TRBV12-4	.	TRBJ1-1	TGTGCCAGCAGCAGACAGGGACTAAACACTGAAGCTTTCTTT	CASSRQGLNTEAFF
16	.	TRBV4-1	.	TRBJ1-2	TGCGCCAGCAGCTCAACATTGACAGAAAGTCGCTATGGCTACACCTTC	CASSSTLTESRYGYTF
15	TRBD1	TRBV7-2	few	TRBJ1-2	TGTGCCAGCAGCTTAGCGCTCGACAGGGTCAATGGCTACACCTTC	CASSLALDRVNGYTF
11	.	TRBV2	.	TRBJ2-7	TGTGCCATTATCAGGGACTACGAGCAGTACTTC	CAIIRDYEQYF
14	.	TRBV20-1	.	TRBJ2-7	TGCAGTGCTAGATGGGGCTTGGGGGACTACGAGCAGTACTTC	CSARWGLGDYEQYF
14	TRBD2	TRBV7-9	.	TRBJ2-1	TGTGCCAGCAGCTTATTAATAGCGGGGAGGCAGCAGTTCTTC	CASSLLIAGRQQFF
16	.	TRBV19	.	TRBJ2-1	TGTGCCTCCCGGGGTCGAGACGGCGGAGCGGACAATGAGCAGTTCTTC	CASRGRDGGADNEQFF
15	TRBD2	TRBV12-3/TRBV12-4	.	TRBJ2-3	TGTGCCAGCAGTTTTGATGCGGGGGGGACAGATACGCAGTATTTT	CASSFDAGGTDTQYF
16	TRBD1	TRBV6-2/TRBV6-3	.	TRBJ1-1	TGTGCCAGCGCCTACACTGCCGGGACAGGGAACACTGAAGCTTTCTTT	CASAYTAGTGNTEAFF
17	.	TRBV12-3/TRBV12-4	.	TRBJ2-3	TGTGCCAGCAGCTCTTTCAGGGGCCGACACCCCACAGATACGCAGTATTTT	CASSSFRGRHPTDTQYF
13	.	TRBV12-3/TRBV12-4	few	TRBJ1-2	TGTGCCAGCAGTTTGTACAGTGACTATGGCTACACCTTC	CASSLYSDYGYTF
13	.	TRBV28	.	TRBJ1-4	TGTGCCAGCAAAGGCGGAGCTAATGAAAAACTGTTTTTT	CASKGGANEKLFF
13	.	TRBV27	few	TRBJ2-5	TGTGCCAGCAGTCGCCCGGGCGGAGAGACCCAGTACTTC	CASSRPGGETQYF
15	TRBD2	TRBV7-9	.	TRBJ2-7	TGTGCCAGCAGTTCCCCCGGGAGGAACTCCTACGAGCAGTACTTC	CASSSPGRNSYEQYF
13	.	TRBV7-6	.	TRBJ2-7	TGTGCCAGCAGCGCGGGGACAGACTACGAGCAGTACTTC	CASSAGTDYEQYF
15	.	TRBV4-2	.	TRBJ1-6	TGTGCCAGCAGCCCCCGGGGAGACACCGATTCACCCCTCCACTTT	CASSPRGDTDSPLHF
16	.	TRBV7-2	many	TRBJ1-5	TGTGCCAGCAGCTTACGCGGGATAGGGGACAATCAGCCCCAGCATTTT	CASSLRGIGDNQPQHF
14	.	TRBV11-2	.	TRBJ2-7	TGTGCCAGCAGCTTGGGCAGGGGAACCTACGAGCAGTACTTC	CASSLGRGTYEQYF